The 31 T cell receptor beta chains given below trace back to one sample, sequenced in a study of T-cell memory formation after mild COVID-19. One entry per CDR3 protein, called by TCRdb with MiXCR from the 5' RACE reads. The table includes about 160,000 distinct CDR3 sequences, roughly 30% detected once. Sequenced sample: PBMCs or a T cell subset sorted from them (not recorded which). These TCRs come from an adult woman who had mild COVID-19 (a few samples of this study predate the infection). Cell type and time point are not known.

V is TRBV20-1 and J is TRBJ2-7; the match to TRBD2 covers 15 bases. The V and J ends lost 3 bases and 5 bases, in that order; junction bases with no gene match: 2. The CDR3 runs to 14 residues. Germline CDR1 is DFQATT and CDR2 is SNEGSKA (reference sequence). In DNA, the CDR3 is TGCAGTGCTAGTGGGACTAGCGGGGGGAACGAGCAGTACTTC. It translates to CSASGTSGGNEQYF.

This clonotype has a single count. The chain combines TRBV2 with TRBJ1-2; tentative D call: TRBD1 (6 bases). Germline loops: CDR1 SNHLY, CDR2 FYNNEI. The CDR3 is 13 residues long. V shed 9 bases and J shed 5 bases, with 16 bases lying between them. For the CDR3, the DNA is TGTGCCAGGATTGGCAGGGGAGGATATGGCTACACCTTC. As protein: CARIGRGGYGYTF.

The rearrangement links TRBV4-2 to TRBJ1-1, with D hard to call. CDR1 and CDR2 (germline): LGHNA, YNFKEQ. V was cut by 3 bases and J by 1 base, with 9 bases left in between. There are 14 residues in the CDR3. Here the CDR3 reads CASSQPVANTEAFF. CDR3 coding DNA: TGTGCCAGCAGCCAGCCGGTGGCGAACACTGAAGCTTTCTTT.

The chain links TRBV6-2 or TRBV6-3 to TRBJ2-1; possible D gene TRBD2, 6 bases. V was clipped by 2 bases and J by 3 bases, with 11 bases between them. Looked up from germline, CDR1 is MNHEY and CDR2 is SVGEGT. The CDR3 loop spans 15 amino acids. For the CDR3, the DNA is TGTGCCAGCAGTTACGGGAGCGGGTACTACAATGAGCAGTTCTTC. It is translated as CASSYGSGYYNEQFF.

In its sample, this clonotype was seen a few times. CDR3 nucleotides: TGTGCCAGCAGGAAGAGACAGTCGCCCGGGGCTGAAGCTTTCTTT. Translating gives CASRKRQSPGAEAFF. The rearrangement links TRBV12-3 or TRBV12-4 to TRBJ1-1, with a weak D call TRBD1 (5 bases). The V end was cut by 6 bases, the J end by 6 bases, with 20 bases between. This CDR3 comprises 15 residues.

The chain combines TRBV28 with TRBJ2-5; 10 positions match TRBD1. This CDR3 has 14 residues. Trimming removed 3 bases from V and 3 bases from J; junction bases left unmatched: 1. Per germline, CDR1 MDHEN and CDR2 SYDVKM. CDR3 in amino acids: CASSLGTGEETQYF. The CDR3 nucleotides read TGTGCCAGCAGTTTGGGGACAGGGGAAGAGACCCAGTACTTC. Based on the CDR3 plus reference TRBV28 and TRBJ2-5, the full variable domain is DVKVTQSSRYLVKRTGEKVFLECVQDMDHENMFWYRQDPGLGLRLIYFSYDVKMKEKGDIPEGYSVSREKKERFSLILESASTNQTSMYLCASSLGTGEETQYFGPGTRLLVL.

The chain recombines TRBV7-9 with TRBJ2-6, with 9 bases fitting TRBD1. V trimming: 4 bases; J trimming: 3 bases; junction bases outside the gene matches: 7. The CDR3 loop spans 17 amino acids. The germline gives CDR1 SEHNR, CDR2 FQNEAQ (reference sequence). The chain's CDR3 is CASSSIGTGFGANVLTF. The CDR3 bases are TGTGCCAGCAGCTCTATCGGGACAGGGTTTGGGGCCAACGTCCTGACTTTC.

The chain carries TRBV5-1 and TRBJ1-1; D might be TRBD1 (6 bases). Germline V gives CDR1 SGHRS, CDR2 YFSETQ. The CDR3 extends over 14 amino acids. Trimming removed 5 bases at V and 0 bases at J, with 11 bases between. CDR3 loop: CASRLGTLNTEAFF. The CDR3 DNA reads TGCGCCAGCAGACTGGGGACACTGAACACTGAAGCTTTCTTT.

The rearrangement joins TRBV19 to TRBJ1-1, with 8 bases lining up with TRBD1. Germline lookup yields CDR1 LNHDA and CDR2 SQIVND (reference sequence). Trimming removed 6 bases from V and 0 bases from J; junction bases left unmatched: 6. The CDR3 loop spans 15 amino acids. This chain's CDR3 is CASRRTGPMNTEAFF. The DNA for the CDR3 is TGTGCCAGTAGAAGGACAGGGCCGATGAACACTGAAGCTTTCTTT.

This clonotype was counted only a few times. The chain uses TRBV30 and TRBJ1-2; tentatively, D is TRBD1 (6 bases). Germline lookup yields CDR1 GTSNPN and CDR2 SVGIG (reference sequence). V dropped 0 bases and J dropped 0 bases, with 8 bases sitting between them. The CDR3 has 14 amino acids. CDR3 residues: CAWSVGQTNYGYTF. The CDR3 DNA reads TGTGCCTGGAGTGTTGGACAGACTAACTATGGCTACACCTTC.

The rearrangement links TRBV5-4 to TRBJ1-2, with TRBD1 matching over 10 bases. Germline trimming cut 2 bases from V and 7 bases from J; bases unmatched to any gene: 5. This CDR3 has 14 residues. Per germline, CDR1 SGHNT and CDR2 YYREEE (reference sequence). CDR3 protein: CASSLDRGLGGYTF. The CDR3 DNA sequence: TGTGCCAGCAGCTTAGACAGGGGGCTCGGTGGCTACACCTTC.

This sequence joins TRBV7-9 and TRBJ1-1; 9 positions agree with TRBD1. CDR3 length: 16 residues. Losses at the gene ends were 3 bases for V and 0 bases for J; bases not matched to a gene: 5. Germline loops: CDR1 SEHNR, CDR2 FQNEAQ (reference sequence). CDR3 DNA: TGTGCCAGCAGCTTGGGGACAGGGCCTGTGAACACTGAAGCTTTCTTT. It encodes CASSLGTGPVNTEAFF.

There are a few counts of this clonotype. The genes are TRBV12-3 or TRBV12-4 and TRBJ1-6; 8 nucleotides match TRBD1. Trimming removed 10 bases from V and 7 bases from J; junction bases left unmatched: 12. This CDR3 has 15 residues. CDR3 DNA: TGTGCCACCCGACTTCAGGGGGCCAACAATTCACCCCTCCACTTT. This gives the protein CATRLQGANNSPLHF.

CDR3 sequence: CASSLGQGTSRFSYEQYF. CDR3 nucleotides: TGTGCCAGCAGCTTAGGCCAGGGGACTAGCCGATTTTCCTACGAGCAGTACTTC. V and J are TRBV11-2 and TRBJ2-7; TRBD2 agrees at 9 bases. Germline trimming cut 1 base from V and 1 base from J; bases unmatched to any gene: 11. The CDR3 sequence is 18 residues long. CDR1 and CDR2 from the germline V gene are SGHAT and FQNNGV.

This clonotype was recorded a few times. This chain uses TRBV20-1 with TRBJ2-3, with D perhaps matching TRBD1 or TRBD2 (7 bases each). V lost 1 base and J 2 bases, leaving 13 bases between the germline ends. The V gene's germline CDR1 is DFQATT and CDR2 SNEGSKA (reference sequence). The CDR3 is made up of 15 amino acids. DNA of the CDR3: TGCAGTGCTAGAGGGGCAGGGGGGGCCACAGATACGCAGTATTTT. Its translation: CSARGAGGATDTQYF.

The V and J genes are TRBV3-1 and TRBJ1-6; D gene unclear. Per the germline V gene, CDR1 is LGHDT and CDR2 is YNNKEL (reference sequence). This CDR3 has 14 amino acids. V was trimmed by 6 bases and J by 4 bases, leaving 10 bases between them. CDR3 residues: CASRKDQYNSPLHF. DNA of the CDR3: TGTGCCAGCAGAAAAGACCAATATAATTCACCCCTCCACTTT.

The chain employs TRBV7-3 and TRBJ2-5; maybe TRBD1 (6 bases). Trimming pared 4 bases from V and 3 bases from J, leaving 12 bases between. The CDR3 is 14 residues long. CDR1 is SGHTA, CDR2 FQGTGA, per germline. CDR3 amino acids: CASSSPGAEETQYF. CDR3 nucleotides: TGTGCCAGCAGCTCTCCAGGGGCCGAAGAGACCCAGTACTTC.

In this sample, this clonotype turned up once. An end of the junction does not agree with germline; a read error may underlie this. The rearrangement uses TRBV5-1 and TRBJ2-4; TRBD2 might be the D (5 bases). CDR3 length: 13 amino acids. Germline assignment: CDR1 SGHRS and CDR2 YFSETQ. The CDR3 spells CASSLAEGNIKYF. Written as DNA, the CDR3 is TGCGCCAGCAGCTTGGCCGAGGGTAACATTAAGTACTTC.

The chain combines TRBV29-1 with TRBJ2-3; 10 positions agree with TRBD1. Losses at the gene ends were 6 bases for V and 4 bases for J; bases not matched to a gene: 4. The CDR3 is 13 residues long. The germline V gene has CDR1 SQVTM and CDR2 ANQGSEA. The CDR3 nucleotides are TGCAGCGTGAGGGACAGGGGCGCAGATACGCAGTATTTT. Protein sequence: CSVRDRGADTQYF.

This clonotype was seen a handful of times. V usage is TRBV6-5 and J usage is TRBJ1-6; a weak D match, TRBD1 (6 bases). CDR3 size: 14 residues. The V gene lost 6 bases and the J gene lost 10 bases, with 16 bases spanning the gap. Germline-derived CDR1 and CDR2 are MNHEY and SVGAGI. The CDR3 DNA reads TGTGCCAGCAGGACCCGGGACAACTACTCACCCCTCCACTTT. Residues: CASRTRDNYSPLHF.

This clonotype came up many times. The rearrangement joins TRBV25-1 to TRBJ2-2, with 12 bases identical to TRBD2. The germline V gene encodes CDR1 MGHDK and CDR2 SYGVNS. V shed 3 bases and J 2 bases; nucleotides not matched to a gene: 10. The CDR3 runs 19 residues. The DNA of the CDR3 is TGTGCCAGCAGTGACCGGGTACTAGCGGGAGGAACCAACACCGGGGAGCTGTTTTTT. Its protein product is CASSDRVLAGGTNTGELFF.

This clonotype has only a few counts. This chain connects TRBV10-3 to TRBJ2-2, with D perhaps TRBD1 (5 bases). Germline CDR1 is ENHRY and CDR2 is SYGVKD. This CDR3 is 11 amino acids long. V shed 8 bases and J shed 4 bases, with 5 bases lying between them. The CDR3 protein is CAIQGTGELFF. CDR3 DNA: TGTGCCATCCAGGGCACCGGGGAGCTGTTTTTT.

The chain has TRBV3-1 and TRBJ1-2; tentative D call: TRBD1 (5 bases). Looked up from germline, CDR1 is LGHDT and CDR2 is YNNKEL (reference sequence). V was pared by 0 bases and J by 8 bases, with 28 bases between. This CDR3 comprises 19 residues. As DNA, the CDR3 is TGTGCCAGCAGCCAAGATCCGGGGCGATGGGAGGGAGCCATCGGAGGCTACACCTTC. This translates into CASSQDPGRWEGAIGGYTF.

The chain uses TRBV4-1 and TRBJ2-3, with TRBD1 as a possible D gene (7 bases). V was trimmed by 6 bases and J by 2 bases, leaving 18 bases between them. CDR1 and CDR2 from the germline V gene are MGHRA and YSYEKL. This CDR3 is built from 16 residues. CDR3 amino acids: CASSRGTAVFTDTQYF. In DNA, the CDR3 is TGCGCCAGCAGTCGGGGGACAGCAGTATTCACAGATACGCAGTATTTT.

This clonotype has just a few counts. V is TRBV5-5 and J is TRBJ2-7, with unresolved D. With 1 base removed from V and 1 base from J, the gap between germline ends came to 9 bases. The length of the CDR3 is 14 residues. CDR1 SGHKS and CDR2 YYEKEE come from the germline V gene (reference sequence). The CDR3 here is CASSLMSYSYEQYF. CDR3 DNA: TGTGCCAGCAGCTTGATGTCGTATTCCTACGAGCAGTACTTC. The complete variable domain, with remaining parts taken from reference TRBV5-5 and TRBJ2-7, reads DAGVTQSPTHLIKTRGQQVTLRCSPISGHKSVSWYQQVLGQGPQFIFQYYEKEERGRGNFPDRFSARQFPNYSSELNVNALLLGDSALYLCASSLMSYSYEQYFGPGTRLTVT.

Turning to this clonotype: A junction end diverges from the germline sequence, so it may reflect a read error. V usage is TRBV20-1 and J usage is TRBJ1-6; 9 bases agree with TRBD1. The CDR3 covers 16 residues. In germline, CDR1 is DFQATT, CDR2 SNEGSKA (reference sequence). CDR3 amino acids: CSARTSGTGYTSPLHF. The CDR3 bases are TGCAGTGCTAGGACCTCCGGGACAGGGTATACTTCACCCCTCCACTTT.

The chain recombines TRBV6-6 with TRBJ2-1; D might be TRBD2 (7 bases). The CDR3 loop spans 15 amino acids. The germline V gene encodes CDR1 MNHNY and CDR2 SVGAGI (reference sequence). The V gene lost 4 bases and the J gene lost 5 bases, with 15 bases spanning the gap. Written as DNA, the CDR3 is TGTGCCAGCAGTTCACGCGGGGGCCTTAACAATGAGCAGTTCTTC. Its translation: CASSSRGGLNNEQFF.

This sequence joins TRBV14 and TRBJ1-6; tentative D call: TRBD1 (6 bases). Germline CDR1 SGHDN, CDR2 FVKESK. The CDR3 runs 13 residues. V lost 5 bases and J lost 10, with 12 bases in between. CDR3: CASSSTGSSPLHF. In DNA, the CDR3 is TGTGCCAGCAGCTCCACAGGGTCCTCACCCCTCCACTTT.

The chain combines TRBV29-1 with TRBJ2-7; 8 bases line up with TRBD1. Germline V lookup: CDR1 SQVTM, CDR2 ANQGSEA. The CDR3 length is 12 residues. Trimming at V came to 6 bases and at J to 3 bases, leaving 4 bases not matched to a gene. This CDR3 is CSVGDRLYEQYF. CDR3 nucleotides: TGCAGCGTAGGGGACAGGCTCTACGAGCAGTACTTC.

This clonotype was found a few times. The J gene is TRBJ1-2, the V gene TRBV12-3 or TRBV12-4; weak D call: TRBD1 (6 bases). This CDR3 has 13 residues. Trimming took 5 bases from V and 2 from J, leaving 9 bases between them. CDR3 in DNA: TGTGCCAGCAGTGGGACACAGAACTATGGCTACACCTTC. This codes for CASSGTQNYGYTF.

The CDR3 loop is CASSYPDRHNQPQHF. CDR3 DNA: TGTGCCAGCAGCTACCCGGACAGACACAATCAGCCCCAGCATTTT. V and J are TRBV7-9 and TRBJ1-5; D is perhaps TRBD1 (6 bases). Trimming removed 4 bases from V and 3 bases from J, with 13 bases in between. The CDR3 runs 15 residues. Germline values: CDR1 SEHNR, CDR2 FQNEAQ (reference sequence).